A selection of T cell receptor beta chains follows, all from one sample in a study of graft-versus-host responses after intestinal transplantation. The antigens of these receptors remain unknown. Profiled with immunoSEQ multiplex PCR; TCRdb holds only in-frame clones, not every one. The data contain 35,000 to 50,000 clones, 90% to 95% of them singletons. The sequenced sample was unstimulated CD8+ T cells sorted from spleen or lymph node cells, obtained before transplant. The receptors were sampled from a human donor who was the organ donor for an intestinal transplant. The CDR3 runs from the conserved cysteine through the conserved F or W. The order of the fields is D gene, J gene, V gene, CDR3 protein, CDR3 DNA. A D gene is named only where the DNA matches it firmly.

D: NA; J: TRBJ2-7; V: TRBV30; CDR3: CAWRDFYEQYF; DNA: TGTGCCTGGCGGGACTTCTACGAGCAGTACTTC
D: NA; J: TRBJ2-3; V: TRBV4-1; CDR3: CASSQEGQGGIASDTQYF; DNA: TGCGCCAGCAGCCAAGAGGGTCAGGGGGGGATAGCCTCAGATACGCAGTATTTT
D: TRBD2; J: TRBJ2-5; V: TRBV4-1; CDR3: CASSQRTSFPPEYF; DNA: TGCGCCAGCAGCCAACGGACTAGCTTCCCCCCAGAGTACTTC
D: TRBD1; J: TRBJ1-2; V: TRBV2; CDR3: CASSGGTGGNGYTF; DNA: TGTGCCAGCAGTGGAGGGACAGGGGGGAATGGCTACACCTTC
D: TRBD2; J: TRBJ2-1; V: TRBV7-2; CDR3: CASSLDRGGIPGNEQFF; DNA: TGTGCCAGCAGCCTGGACCGGGGGGGGATACCGGGCAATGAGCAGTTCTTC
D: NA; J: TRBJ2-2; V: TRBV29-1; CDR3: CSVEFASGYTGELFF; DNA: TGCAGCGTTGAATTTGCCAGCGGGTACACCGGGGAGCTGTTTTTT
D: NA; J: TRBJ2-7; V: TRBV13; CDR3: CASSLEDRPYEQYF; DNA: TGTGCCAGCAGCTTGGAGGACAGACCCTACGAGCAGTACTTC
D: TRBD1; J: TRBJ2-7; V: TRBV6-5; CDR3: CASSWGQGGFEQYF; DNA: TGTGCCAGCAGTTGGGGACAGGGGGGGTTTGAGCAGTACTTC
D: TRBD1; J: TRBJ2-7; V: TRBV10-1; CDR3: CASSESTGGDYEQYF; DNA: TGCGCCAGCAGTGAGTCCACAGGGGGCGATTACGAGCAGTACTTC
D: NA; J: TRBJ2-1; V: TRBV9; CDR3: CASSPLWRDNEQFF; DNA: TGTGCCAGCAGCCCCCTGTGGCGGGACAATGAGCAGTTCTTC
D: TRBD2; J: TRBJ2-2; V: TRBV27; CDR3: CASSSVGLAGGFANTGELFF; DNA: TGTGCCAGCAGTTCTGTCGGACTAGCGGGGGGGTTCGCGAACACCGGGGAGCTGTTTTTT